The 25 T cell receptor beta chains below all came from one sample that was sequenced in a study of T cells in Graves' hyperthyroidism and ophthalmopathy. Authors of the study amplified TCR beta CDR3 regions from RNA transcripts. RT-PCR in the first round (using the HTBI primer set) targeted the TCR CDR3. TCRdb processed the multiplex PCR reads anew with MiXCR; each CDR3 protein has one entry. The profile shows more than 45,000 distinct CDR3 sequences, less than 50% of them singletons. The sample was blood. Receptor source: a woman in her 30s with Graves' ophthalmopathy.

J is TRBJ1-6 and V is TRBV5-1, with unresolved D. The V end lost 0 bases, the J end lost 10 bases, and 8 bases lay between the germline ends. Germline assignment: CDR1 SGHRS and CDR2 YFSETQ. The CDR3 is made up of 13 amino acids. The CDR3 protein is CASSLGGDSPLHF. The CDR3 DNA is TGCGCCAGCAGCTTGGGGGGTGACTCACCCCTCCACTTT.

This clonotype showed up many times. The V call is TRBV13, the J call TRBJ2-1, with 7 bases identical to TRBD2. Per germline, CDR1 PRHDT and CDR2 FYEKMQ (reference sequence). This CDR3 contains 14 residues. V gave up 3 bases and J gave up 6 bases; unmatched junction bases: 5. The CDR3 sequence: CASSLGGRGNEQFF. The CDR3 nucleotides are TGTGCCAGCAGCTTGGGCGGGAGAGGCAATGAGCAGTTCTTC.

This clonotype was observed at least ten times. V gene TRBV19 combines with J gene TRBJ2-7; 8 bases line up with TRBD1. V shed 7 bases and J 3 bases; nucleotides not matched to a gene: 8. This CDR3 has 14 amino acids. Germline V gives CDR1 LNHDA, CDR2 SQIVND (reference sequence). The CDR3 sequence is CASIRTGQVYEQYF. The CDR3 DNA follows: TGTGCCAGTATCCGGACAGGGCAAGTCTACGAGCAGTACTTC.

The J gene is TRBJ2-1, the V gene TRBV10-3; 12 nucleotides agree with TRBD2. V lost 11 bases, J lost 1 base, and 6 bases stayed unmatched. In germline, CDR1 is ENHRY, CDR2 SYGVKD. This CDR3 comprises 15 residues. For the CDR3, the DNA is TGTGCCCTGACTAGCGGGAGTGTGTCCTACAATGAGCAGTTCTTC. Its translation is CALTSGSVSYNEQFF.

At least ten counts were recorded for this clonotype. The V and J genes are TRBV7-9 and TRBJ2-1, with TRBD2 matching 10 bases. The ends lost 1 base at V and 7 bases at J; junction bases unmatched: 7. CDR3 length: 16 residues. Germline-derived CDR1 and CDR2 are SEHNR and FQNEAQ (reference sequence). CDR3 region: CASSLERAGGFNEQFF. The CDR3 nucleotides read TGTGCCAGCAGCTTAGAACGAGCGGGAGGGTTTAATGAGCAGTTCTTC.

This clonotype was counted at least ten times. The rearrangement joins TRBV20-1 to TRBJ2-4, with D unresolved. The V end was cut by 6 bases, the J end by 6 bases, with 18 bases between. Germline V gene lookup returns CDR1 DFQATT and CDR2 SNEGSKA (reference sequence). The CDR3 extends over 14 amino acids. The CDR3 loop is CSASGGPGTNIQYF. The CDR3 region has the DNA TGCAGTGCCTCGGGTGGCCCGGGTACAAACATTCAGTACTTC.

This clonotype was picked up many times. V and J are TRBV5-1 and TRBJ2-1; the D gene is possibly TRBD2 (5 bases). In germline, CDR1 is SGHRS, CDR2 YFSETQ. V was pared by 2 bases and J by 8 bases, with 11 bases between. This CDR3 spans 13 amino acids. CDR3 bases: TGCGCCAGCAGCTTTTCGGGGATGGATGAGCAGTTCTTC. It translates to CASSFSGMDEQFF.

The chain carries TRBV10-3 and TRBJ1-3, with D uncertain. V was pared by 4 bases and J by 7 bases, with 14 bases between. Germline-derived CDR1 and CDR2 are ENHRY and SYGVKD. The CDR3 runs 14 residues. The CDR3 DNA follows: TGTGCCATCAGTGGGACGGCTAGCGGGAACACCATATATTTT. Amino acids: CAISGTASGNTIYF.

This clonotype was detected ten times or more. V and J are TRBV6-5 and TRBJ1-5; TRBD1 is a possible D gene (6 bases). The CDR3 loop spans 13 amino acids. V shed 6 bases and J shed 4 bases, with 10 bases lying between them. The germline CDR1 and CDR2 sequences are MNHEY and SVGAGI. The CDR3 loop reads CASSTDRNQPQHF. The CDR3 DNA reads TGTGCCAGCAGCACTGACAGGAATCAGCCCCAGCATTTT.

The table lists this clonotype with many counts. This chain links TRBV14 with TRBJ1-2, with D tentatively TRBD1 (5 bases). The CDR3 sequence is 17 residues long. Germline-derived CDR1 and CDR2 are SGHDN and FVKESK. V was trimmed by 4 bases and J by 8 bases, leaving 26 bases between them. The CDR3 nucleotides are TGTGCCAGCAGCCCCTCGCTGGGGGAACGAGGTTGGGAAGGCTACACCTTC. This encodes CASSPSLGERGWEGYTF.

This chain links TRBV7-2 with TRBJ1-5; maybe TRBD1 (5 bases). The CDR3 is 14 residues long. The germline CDR1 and CDR2 sequences are SGHTA and FQGNSA. V was cut by 4 bases and J by 8 bases, with 15 bases left in between. CDR3: CASSSRMGGEPQHF. CDR3 bases: TGTGCCAGCAGCTCGAGGATGGGGGGGGAGCCCCAGCATTTT.

The chain is built from TRBV2 and TRBJ1-5; D possibly corresponds to TRBD1 (5 bases). Trimming cost V 0 bases and J 6 bases, with 21 bases left between them. The germline V gene encodes CDR1 SNHLY and CDR2 FYNNEI. The CDR3 is 18 residues long. DNA of the CDR3: TGTGCCAGCAGTGAAGCGCTTACAGGATTACGGCGACCTCAGCCCCAGCATTTT. This encodes CASSEALTGLRRPQPQHF.

The J gene is TRBJ1-6, the V gene TRBV7-2, with 7 bases identical to TRBD1. V shed 1 base, J shed 10 bases, and the junction held 4 bases outside the gene matches. CDR1 is SGHTA and CDR2 is FQGNSA in the germline V gene. This CDR3 region has 14 residues. CDR3 nucleotide sequence: TGTGCCAGCAGCTTAGTAGGGGGCGGGTCACCCCTCCACTTT. It yields the protein CASSLVGGGSPLHF. The whole variable domain, filled in from reference TRBV7-2 and TRBJ1-6, reads GAGVSQSPSNKVTEKGKDVELRCDPISGHTALYWYRQSLGQGLEFLIYFQGNSAPDKSGLPSDRFSAERTGGSVSTLTIQRTQQEDSAVYLCASSLVGGGSPLHFGNGTRLTVT.

This clonotype has at least ten counts. The gene calls are TRBV4-1 and TRBJ1-6, with unresolved D. This CDR3 is 16 amino acids long. Germline V gene lookup returns CDR1 MGHRA and CDR2 YSYEKL. Trimming removed 4 bases from V and 5 bases from J, with 15 bases in between. The CDR3: CASSPQRQVNNSPLHF. CDR3 sequence (DNA): TGCGCCAGCAGCCCTCAGCGTCAGGTCAATAATTCACCCCTCCACTTT.

This chain links TRBV10-3 with TRBJ2-3, with 9 positions matching TRBD2. The junction had 7 bases not matched to a gene; V was cut back by 2 bases and J by 1 base. Germline CDR1 is ENHRY and CDR2 is SYGVKD. This CDR3 has 17 amino acids. CDR3 nucleotides: TGTGCCATCAGTGAGCGCGTCGTAGCGGGAGGCACAGATACGCAGTATTTT. It specifies CAISERVVAGGTDTQYF.

V is TRBV29-1 and J is TRBJ2-1; 11 nucleotides agree with TRBD2. Unmatched junction bases numbered 6, after V lost 2 bases and J lost 9 bases. The CDR3 contains 14 residues. Germline V CDR1 and CDR2: SQVTM, ANQGSEA. CDR3 region: CSVENSGGASEQFF. The CDR3 DNA follows: TGCAGCGTTGAAAATAGCGGGGGGGCCAGTGAGCAGTTCTTC.

In its sample, this clonotype was seen many times. This sequence may be a read error, since a much larger clone differs from it by one base. This chain uses TRBV2 with TRBJ1-2; 7 bases match TRBD1. The CDR3 sequence is 11 residues long. Germline lookup yields CDR1 SNHLY and CDR2 FYNNEI. CDR3 region: CARGQNYGHTF. The CDR3 nucleotides read TGTGCCAGGGGACAGAACTATGGCCACACCTTC.

This clonotype came up many times. The J gene is TRBJ2-1, the V gene TRBV5-8, with 9 bases matching TRBD1. This CDR3 region has 14 residues. With 7 bases clipped from V and 6 bases from J, the junction kept 8 bases outside the gene matches. Per the germline V gene, CDR1 is SGHTS and CDR2 is YDEGEE. Here the CDR3 reads CASPSDRGTNEQFF. The DNA for the CDR3 is TGTGCCAGCCCTTCGGACAGGGGTACCAATGAGCAGTTCTTC.

This clonotype was seen many times. V and J are TRBV12-3 or TRBV12-4 and TRBJ2-1; the D is unclear. Trimming stripped 3 bases from V and 4 bases from J, with 13 bases between. This CDR3 has 15 amino acids. The CDR3 spells CASSFDFQPYNEQFF. CDR3 DNA sequence: TGTGCCAGCAGTTTTGACTTTCAGCCGTACAATGAGCAGTTCTTC.

The chain recombines TRBV14 with TRBJ1-4; no clear D gene. V was clipped by 0 bases and J by 6 bases, with 11 bases between them. The germline V gene encodes CDR1 SGHDN and CDR2 FVKESK. The CDR3 totals 15 residues. CDR3 sequence (DNA): TGTGCCAGCAGCCAAGAAAGCTGGGCCGATGAAAAACTGTTTTTT. It is translated as CASSQESWADEKLFF.

The chain is built from TRBV14 and TRBJ2-7; the match to TRBD2 covers 8 bases. V lost 4 bases and J lost 6; bases outside the gene matches: 11. The germline V gene has CDR1 SGHDN and CDR2 FVKESK. This CDR3 has 15 residues. The CDR3 sequence is CASSRLGTSGSEQYF. CDR3 in DNA: TGTGCCAGCAGCCGACTGGGGACTAGTGGAAGCGAGCAGTACTTC. The full variable domain, its missing parts supplied by reference TRBV14 and TRBJ2-7, is EAGVTQFPSHSVIEKGQTVTLRCDPISGHDNLYWYRRVMGKEIKFLLHFVKESKQDESGMPNNRFLAERTGGTYSTLKVQPAELEDSGVYFCASSRLGTSGSEQYFGPGTRLTVT.

This chain links TRBV19 with TRBJ2-3; 8 bases are shared with TRBD1. In germline, CDR1 is LNHDA, CDR2 SQIVND (reference sequence). This CDR3 has 14 amino acids. J was trimmed by 2 bases and V by 6 bases; bases with no gene match: 4. CDR3 nucleotides: TGTGCCAGTAGAGGACAGGGAGCCACAGATACGCAGTATTTT. It translates to CASRGQGATDTQYF.

The rearrangement uses TRBV19 and TRBJ1-2, with no clear D. There are 13 residues in the CDR3. Per the germline V gene, CDR1 is LNHDA and CDR2 is SQIVND (reference sequence). Trimming took 5 bases from V and 8 from J, leaving 15 bases between them. The CDR3 nucleotides are TGTGCCAGTAGTGTTAGCGGGCTCTCAGGCTACACCTTC. Encoded protein: CASSVSGLSGYTF.

The chain has TRBV2 and TRBJ2-1; 12 bases are shared with TRBD2. The CDR3 runs to 15 residues. Germline values: CDR1 SNHLY, CDR2 FYNNEI. Trimming took 10 bases from V and 5 from J; bases not matched to a gene: 9. The CDR3 loop is CATEPTSGSHNEQFF. CDR3 in DNA: TGTGCCACCGAACCGACTAGCGGGAGCCACAATGAGCAGTTCTTC.

This clonotype has ten or more counts. The chain is built from TRBV12-3 or TRBV12-4 and TRBJ2-1; 13 positions agree with TRBD2. The trim removed 6 bases at V and 10 bases at J, leaving 12 bases unmatched. The CDR3 has 16 amino acids. CDR3 sequence (DNA): TGTGCCAGCAGCTTTACCAGACTAGCGGGGGGAGGGGAGCAGTTCTTC. Translating it yields CASSFTRLAGGGEQFF.